This T cell receptor (beta chain) comes out of a study of glioma-infiltrating T cells after dendritic cell vaccination. This clone was seen only a few times. The method was immunoSEQ multiplex PCR; TCRdb's version includes in-frame clones alone and lacks a portion of them. The sample includes under 35,000 clones, 90% of them seen just once. Germline CDR1 SGHTA, CDR2 FQGNSA. Losses at the gene ends were 5 bases for V and 15 bases for J; bases not matched to a gene: 8. This CDR3 is built from 13 residues. This clonotype originated in a human donor with glioblastoma. The material was blood, obtained before dendritic cell vaccination. The chain employs TRBV7-2 and TRBJ2-1; TRBD2 matches 12 bases. This CDR3 is CASSPPSGGARFF. CDR3 in DNA: TGTGCCAGCAGCCCGCCTAGCGGGGGGGCTCGGTTCTTC.